This T cell receptor beta chain was retrieved from a study of breast tumors, draining lymph nodes, adjacent tissues (dated by TCRdb to between 2015 and 2016). Background on the whole study: Breast cancer patients provided tumor, adjacent nontumor tissue and axillary lymph nodes, and the study compared the TCR beta repertoires across these three sources. In human breast cancer, the study set out to evaluate how tumor, surrounding tissue and draining lymph node repertoires relate to one another and whether T cells may move between these sites.

Lymph node samples were obtained from the axillary draining lymph nodes of breast cancer patients. From its cysteine to its phenylalanine, the CDR3 spans 15 amino acids. Solely the CDR3 DNA is kept, with 45 bases framed from the first base. According to the germline V gene, CDR1 reads LGHNA and CDR2 reads YSLEER. V and J lose 4 bases and 5 bases, and a span of 12 bases separates them. This clonotype was found many times. The antigen it recognizes is unknown. The sample holds no much larger clone one base away, and base qualities are not on file. TCRdb shows the sequencer as Illumina HiSeq 2000. Multiplex PCR amplification was used to build the TCR beta chain libraries. High-throughput sequencing was used to analyze the amplified TCR beta chain products. The raw public data were reprocessed by TCRdb itself: fastp quality trimming at Q25, MiXCR clonotype calling, in-frame beta chains only. All rows with the same CDR3 protein become a single entry with the most common DNA and genes. For this sample the table gives some 250,000 distinct CDR3 sequences, of which under 35% were detected only once. Of the sample, about 3.3% is held by the ten largest clones.

Findings and caveats that apply to the study as a whole: The data were judged consistent with most tumor T cells deriving from the lymph node and then expanding within tumor tissue. Rather than being directly demonstrated, the conclusion that tumor T cells originate in lymph nodes was presented as consistent with a hypothesis. Tumors showed preferential V and J gene usage, and their T-cell repertoire diversity fell below that of lymph nodes yet above that of nontumor tissue. The similarity between tumor and nontumor tissue repertoires was significantly greater in luminal-like breast cancer than in basal-like breast cancer.

Sequenced sample: axillary lymph node tissue. The clonotype comes from a female donor with breast cancer. Some clones in this sample may be carry-over from other donors' samples. This chain joins TRBV4-3 to TRBJ1-6, with a weak D call of TRBD1 (5 bases match). The DNA reads as follows: TGCGCCAGCAGCCCCCGACAGTCCGATAATTCACCCCTCCACTTT. Its protein reads: CASSPRQSDNSPLHF.